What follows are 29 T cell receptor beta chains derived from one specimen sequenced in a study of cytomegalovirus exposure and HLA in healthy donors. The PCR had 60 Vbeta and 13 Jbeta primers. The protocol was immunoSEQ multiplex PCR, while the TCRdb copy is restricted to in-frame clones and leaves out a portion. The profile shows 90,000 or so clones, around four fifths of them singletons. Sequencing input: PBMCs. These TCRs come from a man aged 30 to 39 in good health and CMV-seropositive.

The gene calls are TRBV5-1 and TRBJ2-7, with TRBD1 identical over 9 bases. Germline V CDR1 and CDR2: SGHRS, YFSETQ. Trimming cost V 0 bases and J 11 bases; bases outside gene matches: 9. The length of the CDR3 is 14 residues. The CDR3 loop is CASSLGTGGIAEYF. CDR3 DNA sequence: TGCGCCAGCAGCTTGGGAACAGGGGGCATTGCGGAGTACTTC.

The CDR3 nucleotides are TGTGCCGCCGAACAGGGGGGGAGTGGCTACACCTTC. This sequence encodes CAAEQGGSGYTF. The chain joins TRBV10-3 to TRBJ1-2; 8 bases are a match to TRBD1. The CDR3 loop spans 12 amino acids. V dropped 11 bases and J dropped 7; count of bases not matched to a gene: 9. In germline, CDR1 is ENHRY, CDR2 SYGVKD.

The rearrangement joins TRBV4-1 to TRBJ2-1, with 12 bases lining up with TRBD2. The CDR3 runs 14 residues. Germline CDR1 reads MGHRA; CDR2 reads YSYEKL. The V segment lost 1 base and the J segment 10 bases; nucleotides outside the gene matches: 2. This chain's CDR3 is CASSQGLAGVEQFF. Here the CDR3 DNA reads TGCGCCAGCAGCCAAGGACTAGCGGGAGTCGAGCAGTTCTTC.

The CDR3 sequence is CASSRTTSSYNEQFF. The CDR3 nucleotides are TGTGCCAGCAGCCGGACCACTAGCTCCTACAATGAGCAGTTCTTC. J is TRBJ2-1 and V is TRBV7-9; possible D gene TRBD2, 5 bases. From germline, CDR1 is SEHNR and CDR2 FQNEAQ (reference sequence). Trimming stripped 5 bases from V and 0 bases from J, with 11 bases between. The CDR3 is made up of 15 amino acids.

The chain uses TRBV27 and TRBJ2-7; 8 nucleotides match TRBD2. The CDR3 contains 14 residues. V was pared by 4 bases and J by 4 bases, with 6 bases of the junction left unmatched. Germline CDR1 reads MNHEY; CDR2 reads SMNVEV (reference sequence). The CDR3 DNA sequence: TGTGCCAGCAGTTCCCCGGGACTAGGTTACGAGCAGTACTTC. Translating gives CASSSPGLGYEQYF.

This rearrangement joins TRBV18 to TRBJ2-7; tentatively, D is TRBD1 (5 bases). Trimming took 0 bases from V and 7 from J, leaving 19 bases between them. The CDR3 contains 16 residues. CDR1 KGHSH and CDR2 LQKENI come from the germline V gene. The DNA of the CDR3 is TGTGCCAGCTCACCACCGGGGTGGCAGGGCGACTGGGAGCAGTACTTC. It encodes CASSPPGWQGDWEQYF.

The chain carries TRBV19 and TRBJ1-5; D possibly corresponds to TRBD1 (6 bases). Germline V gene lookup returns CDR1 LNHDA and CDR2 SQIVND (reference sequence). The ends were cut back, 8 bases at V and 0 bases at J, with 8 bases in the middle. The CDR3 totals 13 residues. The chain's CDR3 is CASRDNSNQPQHF. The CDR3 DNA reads TGTGCCAGTCGGGACAATAGCAATCAGCCCCAGCATTTT.

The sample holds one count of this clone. CDR3 in DNA: TGTGCCAGTAACCCCGGGAGCACCTTCGGAGACACCATATATTTT. This sequence encodes CASNPGSTFGDTIYF. V is TRBV19 and J is TRBJ1-3; D remains ambiguous. The V gene lost 7 bases and the J gene lost 8 bases, with 21 bases spanning the gap. CDR3 length equals 15 residues. Germline CDR1 LNHDA, CDR2 SQIVND (reference sequence).

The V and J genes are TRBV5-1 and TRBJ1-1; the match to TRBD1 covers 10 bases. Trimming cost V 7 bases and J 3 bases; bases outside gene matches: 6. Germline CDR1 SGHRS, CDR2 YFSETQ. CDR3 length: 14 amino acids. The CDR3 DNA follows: TGCGCCAGCTCTAGGGACAGGGGCGACACTGAAGCTTTCTTT. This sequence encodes CASSRDRGDTEAFF.

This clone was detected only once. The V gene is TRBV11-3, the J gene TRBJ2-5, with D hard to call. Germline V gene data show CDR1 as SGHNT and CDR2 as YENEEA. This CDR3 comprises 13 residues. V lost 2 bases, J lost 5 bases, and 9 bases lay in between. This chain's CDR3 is CASSLRPAETQYF. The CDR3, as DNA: TGTGCCAGCAGCTTACGCCCCGCGGAGACCCAGTACTTC.

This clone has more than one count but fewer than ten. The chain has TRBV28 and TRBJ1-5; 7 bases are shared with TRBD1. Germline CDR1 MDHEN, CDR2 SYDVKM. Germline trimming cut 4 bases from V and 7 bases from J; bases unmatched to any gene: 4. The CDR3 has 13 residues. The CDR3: CASSSGGSQPQHF. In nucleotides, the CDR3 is TGTGCCAGCAGTTCAGGGGGGAGCCAGCCCCAGCATTTT.

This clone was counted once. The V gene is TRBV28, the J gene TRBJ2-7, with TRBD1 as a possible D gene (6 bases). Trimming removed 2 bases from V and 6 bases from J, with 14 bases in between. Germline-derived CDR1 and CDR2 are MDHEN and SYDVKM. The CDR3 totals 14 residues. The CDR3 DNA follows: TGTGCCAGCAGTTTAGGGGGCTTAATTATCGAGCAGTACTTC. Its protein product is CASSLGGLIIEQYF.

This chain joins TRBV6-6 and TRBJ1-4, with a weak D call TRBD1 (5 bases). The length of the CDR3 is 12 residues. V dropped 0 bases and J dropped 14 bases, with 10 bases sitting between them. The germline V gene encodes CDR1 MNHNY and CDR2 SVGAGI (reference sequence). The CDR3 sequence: CASSYSPGGLFF. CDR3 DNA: TGTGCCAGCAGTTACTCGCCCGGGGGGCTGTTTTTT.

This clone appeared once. The CDR3 DNA is TGTGCCAGTAGTAGAGCCACAGGGTTTGGAGAAGCTTTCTTT. Translation gives CASSRATGFGEAFF. The genes are TRBV19 and TRBJ1-1; the D gene is possibly TRBD1 (6 bases). V shed 4 bases and J shed 8 bases, with 17 bases lying between them. The CDR3 is 14 amino acids. Germline CDR1 is LNHDA and CDR2 is SQIVND (reference sequence).

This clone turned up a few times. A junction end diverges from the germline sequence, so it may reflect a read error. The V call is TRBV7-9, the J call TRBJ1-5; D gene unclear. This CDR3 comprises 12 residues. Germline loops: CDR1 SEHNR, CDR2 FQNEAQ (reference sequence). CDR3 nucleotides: TGTTCCAGCAGCTCTTCCGGGTGGCCCCAGCATTTT. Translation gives CSSSSSGWPQHF.

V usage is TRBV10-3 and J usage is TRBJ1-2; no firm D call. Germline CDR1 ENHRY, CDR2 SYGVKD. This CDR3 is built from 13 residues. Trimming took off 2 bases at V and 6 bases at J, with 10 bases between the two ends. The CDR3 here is CAISEGDSDGYTF. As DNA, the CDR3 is TGTGCCATCAGTGAGGGCGACTCTGATGGCTACACCTTC.

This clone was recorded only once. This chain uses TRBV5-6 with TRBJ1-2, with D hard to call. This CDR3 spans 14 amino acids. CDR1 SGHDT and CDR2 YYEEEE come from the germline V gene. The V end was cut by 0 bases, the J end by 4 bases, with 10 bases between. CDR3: CASSLARSVYGYTF. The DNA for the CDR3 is TGTGCCAGCAGCTTGGCTCGCTCGGTCTATGGCTACACCTTC.

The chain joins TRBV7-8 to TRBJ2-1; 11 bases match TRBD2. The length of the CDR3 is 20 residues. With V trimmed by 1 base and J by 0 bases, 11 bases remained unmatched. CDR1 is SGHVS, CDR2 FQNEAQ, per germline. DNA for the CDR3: TGTGCCAGCAGCTTAGATATTTGGACTAGCGGGCCTAGCTCCTACAATGAGCAGTTCTTC. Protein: CASSLDIWTSGPSSYNEQFF. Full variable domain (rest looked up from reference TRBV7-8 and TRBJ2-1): GAGVSQSPRYKVAKRGQDVALRCDPISGHVSLFWYQQALGQGPEFLTYFQNEAQLDKSGLPSDRFFAERPEGSVSTLKIQRTQQEDSAVYLCASSLDIWTSGPSSYNEQFFGPGTRLTVL.

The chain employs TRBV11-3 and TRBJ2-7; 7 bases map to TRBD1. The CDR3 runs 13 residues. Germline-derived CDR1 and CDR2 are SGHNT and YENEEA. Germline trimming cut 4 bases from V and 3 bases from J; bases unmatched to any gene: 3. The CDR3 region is CASSSRDSYEQYF. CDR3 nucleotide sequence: TGTGCCAGCAGCTCCAGGGACAGCTACGAGCAGTACTTC.

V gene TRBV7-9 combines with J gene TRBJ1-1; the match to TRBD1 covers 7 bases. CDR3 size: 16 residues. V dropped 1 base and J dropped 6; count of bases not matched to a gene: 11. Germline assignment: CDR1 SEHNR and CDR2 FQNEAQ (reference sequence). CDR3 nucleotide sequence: TGTGCCAGCAGCTTAGGGCTTGGCAGGGGGAGTCCTGAAGCTTTCTTT. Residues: CASSLGLGRGSPEAFF.

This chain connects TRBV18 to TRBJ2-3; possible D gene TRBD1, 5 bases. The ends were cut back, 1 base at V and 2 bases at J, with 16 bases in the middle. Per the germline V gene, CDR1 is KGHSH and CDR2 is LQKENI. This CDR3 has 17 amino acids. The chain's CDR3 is CASSPQLPRAITDTQYF. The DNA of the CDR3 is TGTGCCAGCTCACCACAGCTGCCCAGGGCGATCACAGATACGCAGTATTTT.

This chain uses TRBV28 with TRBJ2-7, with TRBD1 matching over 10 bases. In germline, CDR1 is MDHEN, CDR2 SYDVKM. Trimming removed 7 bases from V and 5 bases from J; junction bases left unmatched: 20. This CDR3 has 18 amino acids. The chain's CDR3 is CASTTLIPGGTGVDEQYF. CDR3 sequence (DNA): TGTGCCAGCACTACTTTAATCCCCGGAGGGACAGGGGTTGACGAGCAGTACTTC.

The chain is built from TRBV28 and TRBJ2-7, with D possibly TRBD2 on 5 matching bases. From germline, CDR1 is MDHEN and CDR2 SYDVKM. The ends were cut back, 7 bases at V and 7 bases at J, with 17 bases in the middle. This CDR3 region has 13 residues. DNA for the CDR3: TGTGCCAGCACCGGACTTACGAGTAAGGAGCAGTACTTC. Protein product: CASTGLTSKEQYF.

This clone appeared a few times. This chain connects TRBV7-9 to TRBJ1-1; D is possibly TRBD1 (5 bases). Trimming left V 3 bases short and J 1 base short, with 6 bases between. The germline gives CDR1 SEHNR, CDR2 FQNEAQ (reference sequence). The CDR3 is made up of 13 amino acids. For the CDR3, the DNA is TGTGCCAGCAGCTTTCAGGGGAACACTGAAGCTTTCTTT. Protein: CASSFQGNTEAFF.

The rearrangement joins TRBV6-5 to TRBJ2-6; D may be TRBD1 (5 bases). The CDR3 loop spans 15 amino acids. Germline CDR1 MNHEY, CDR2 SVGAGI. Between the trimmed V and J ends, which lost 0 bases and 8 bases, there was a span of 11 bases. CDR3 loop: CASSYSAQGTNVLTF. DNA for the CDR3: TGTGCCAGCAGTTACTCTGCTCAGGGTACCAACGTCCTGACTTTC.

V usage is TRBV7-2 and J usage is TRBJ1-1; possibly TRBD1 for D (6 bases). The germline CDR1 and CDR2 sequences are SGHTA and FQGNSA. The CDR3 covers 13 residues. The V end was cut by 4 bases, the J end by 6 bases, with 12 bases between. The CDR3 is CASSSAGGSEAFF. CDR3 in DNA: TGTGCCAGCAGCTCGGCTGGGGGCTCTGAAGCTTTCTTT.

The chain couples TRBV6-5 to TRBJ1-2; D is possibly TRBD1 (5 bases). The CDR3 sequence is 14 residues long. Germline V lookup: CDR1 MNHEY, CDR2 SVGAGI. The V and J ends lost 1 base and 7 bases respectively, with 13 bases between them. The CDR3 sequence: CASSYFQGSSGYTF. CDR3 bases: TGTGCCAGCAGTTACTTCCAGGGAAGTTCTGGCTACACCTTC.

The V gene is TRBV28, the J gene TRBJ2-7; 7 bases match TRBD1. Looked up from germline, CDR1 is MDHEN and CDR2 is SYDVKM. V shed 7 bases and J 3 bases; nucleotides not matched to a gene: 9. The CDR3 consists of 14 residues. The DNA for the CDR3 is TGTGCCAGCACTCCAGCAGGGGGTGTCTACGAGCAGTACTTC. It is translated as CASTPAGGVYEQYF.

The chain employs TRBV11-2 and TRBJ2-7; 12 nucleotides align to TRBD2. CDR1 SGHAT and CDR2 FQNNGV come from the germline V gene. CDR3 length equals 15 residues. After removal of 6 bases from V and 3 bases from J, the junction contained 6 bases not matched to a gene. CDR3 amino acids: CASRAGLAGNYEQYF. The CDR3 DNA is TGTGCCAGCAGGGCCGGACTAGCGGGAAACTACGAGCAGTACTTC.